These 8 T cell receptor beta chains were sequenced from one sample in a study of T cell responses to AZD1222 COVID-19 vaccine. Sequenced by immunoSEQ multiplex PCR; TCRdb stores in-frame clones only, minus some. This repertoire shows about 120,000 clones, 87% found once; its top ten account for 6% to 8%. Sequencing used peripheral blood, obtained on day 0 of AZD1222 vaccination. Receptors were obtained from an adult in good health.

The chain combines TRBV19 with TRBJ1-1; TRBD1 matches 8 bases. V was pared by 7 bases and J by 5 bases, with 9 bases of the junction left unmatched. Germline V gene data show CDR1 as LNHDA and CDR2 as SQIVND (reference sequence). This CDR3 region has 14 residues. Written as DNA, the CDR3 is TGTGCCAGTACCCCCCAGGGGGCGCGGACTGAAGCTTTCTTT. This translates into CASTPQGARTEAFF.

The rearrangement uses TRBV12-3 or TRBV12-4 and TRBJ2-7, with 8 bases matching TRBD1. V gave up 11 bases and J gave up 4 bases; unmatched junction bases: 7. The CDR3 is 12 amino acids. The CDR3 sequence is CAVGQGAYEQYF. CDR3 DNA sequence: TGTGCCGTAGGGCAGGGGGCTTACGAGCAGTACTTC.

Only a few counts were recorded for this clone. The chain recombines TRBV3-1 (or the pseudogene TRBV3-2) with TRBJ2-1; 7 nucleotides align to TRBD2. Germline V gives CDR1 LGHDT, CDR2 YNNKEL (reference sequence). Trimming removed 2 bases from V and 2 bases from J; junction bases left unmatched: 6. CDR3 size: 16 residues. The CDR3 here is CASSQFGLGTYNEQFF. CDR3 coding DNA: TGTGCCAGCAGCCAATTCGGACTAGGCACCTACAATGAGCAGTTCTTC.

CDR3 sequence: CANKKQNQPQHF. The DNA of the CDR3 is TGTGCCAACAAAAAACAGAATCAGCCCCAGCATTTT. This rearrangement joins TRBV25-1 to TRBJ1-5; D gene uncertain. CDR1 is MGHDK, CDR2 SYGVNS, per germline. V was trimmed by 10 bases and J by 4 bases, leaving 11 bases between them. There are 12 residues in the CDR3.

The rearrangement links TRBV7-9 to TRBJ1-1, with D maybe TRBD1 (6 bases). This CDR3 is 15 amino acids long. V was pared by 3 bases and J by 3 bases, with 14 bases between. CDR1 is SEHNR and CDR2 is FQNEAQ in the germline V gene (reference sequence). The CDR3, as DNA: TGTGCCAGCAGCTTGGGGGCCGGGGGACACACTGAAGCTTTCTTT. Its translation: CASSLGAGGHTEAFF.

The V call is TRBV6-6, the J call TRBJ1-2; the D is unclear. CDR1 and CDR2 (germline): MNHNY, SVGAGI (reference sequence). V dropped 6 bases and J dropped 3 bases, with 14 bases sitting between them. This CDR3 contains 14 residues. The CDR3 region is CASSPSRTDYGYTF. CDR3 nucleotides: TGTGCCAGCAGCCCTTCCCGAACTGACTATGGCTACACCTTC.

This clone was seen more than once but under ten times. The chain combines TRBV12-3 or TRBV12-4 with TRBJ1-4, with 7 bases identical to TRBD1. The length of the CDR3 is 12 residues. The V and J ends lost 3 bases and 14 bases, in that order; junction bases with no gene match: 6. In nucleotides, the CDR3 is TGTGCCAGCAGTTTTAGGACAGGAGGCCTGTTTTTT. This translates into CASSFRTGGLFF.

The CDR3 coding sequence is TGTGCCAGCAGTGACAGGGGGGGGAAGGCTTTCTTT. It yields the protein CASSDRGGKAFF. V usage is TRBV6-1 and J usage is TRBJ1-1; the match to TRBD1 covers 7 bases. J gave up 11 bases and V 3 bases, and 6 bases lay outside the gene matches. CDR3 length: 12 residues. The germline V gene encodes CDR1 MNHNS and CDR2 SASEGT.